This TCR beta chain was sequenced for a study of blood T cells in healthy people across ages. Study-wide results and limits: There was no known CMV status for donors, so expanded clonotype changes were possibly confounded. Diversity of TCR beta per million T cells declined in a roughly linear way with age.

Then a second PCR, running roughly 7 to 11 cycles, was carried out with a sample-barcoded 5' primer and a J-beta primer mix. A template-switch adaptor that had 12 random nucleotides put a tag on each cDNA molecule. TCRdb ran MiXCR on the 5' RACE reads and lists one entry per CDR3 protein. The sample includes hundreds of thousands of distinct CDR3 sequences, approximately 48% of them seen just once. Whenever a sample was processed, at least 6.5 million PBMCs were isolated. Remarks on this clonotype: Antigen specificity is unknown.

V was trimmed by 3 bases and J by 8 bases, leaving 7 bases between them. The CDR3 is 11 amino acids. The specimen sequenced was blood. The clonotype originates from a man between 60 and 75 years old in good health. The rearrangement joins TRBV12-3 or TRBV12-4 to TRBJ1-1, with D maybe TRBD1 (5 bases). Here the CDR3 reads CASSFQGEAFF. The CDR3 region has the DNA TGTGCCAGCAGTTTCCAGGGAGAAGCTTTCTTT.